A single T cell receptor (beta chain) is shown here with its context. This record comes from a study of blood T cell repertoires in COVID-19. The overall study: The United States, Italy and Spain were the sources of the acute and convalescent COVID-19 samples.

Recruits, aged about 18 to 100 years, lived in 20 to 30 US areas. Two negative PCRs, clearance, or symptom resolution were required of recovered Cohort 3 donors. Germline assignment: CDR1 SNHLY and CDR2 FYNNEI. V shed 6 bases and J 0 bases; nucleotides not matched to a gene: 0. The CDR3 runs 14 residues. Authors' data handling: The assay estimated nucleated cells by amplifying reference gene primers. The protocol was immunoSEQ multiplex PCR, while the TCRdb copy is restricted to in-frame clones and leaves out a portion. Clonal size and the V and J genes are those of that table, whereas D and trimming came from the DNA. The table has about 280,000 clones, about nine tenths seen once.

The chain has TRBV2 and TRBJ2-7; TRBD1 aligns across 12 bases. The TCR originated in a woman aged 55 to 70 who had recovered from COVID-19. Material: PBMCs or T cells enriched from blood (not recorded which). CDR3 sequence reads: CASRGQGASYEQYF. The CDR3, as DNA: TGTGCCAGCAGGGGACAGGGGGCCTCCTACGAGCAGTACTTC. Full variable domain (missing parts from reference TRBV2 and TRBJ2-7): EPEVTQTPSHQVTQMGQEVILRCVPISNHLYFYWYRQILGQKVEFLVSFYNNEISEKSEIFDDQFSVERPDGSNFTLKIRSTKLEDSAMYFCASRGQGASYEQYFGPGTRLTVT.